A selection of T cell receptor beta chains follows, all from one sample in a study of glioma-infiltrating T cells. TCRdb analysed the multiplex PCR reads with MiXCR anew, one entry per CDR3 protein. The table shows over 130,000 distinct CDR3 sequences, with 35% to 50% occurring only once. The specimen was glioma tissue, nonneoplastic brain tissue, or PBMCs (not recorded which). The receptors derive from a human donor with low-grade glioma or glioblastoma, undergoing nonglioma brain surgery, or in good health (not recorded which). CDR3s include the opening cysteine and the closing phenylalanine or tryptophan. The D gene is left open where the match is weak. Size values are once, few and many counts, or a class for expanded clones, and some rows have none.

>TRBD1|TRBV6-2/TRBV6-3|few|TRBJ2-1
CASSYGTGARDEQFF
TGTGCCAGCAGTTACGGGACAGGGGCCCGGGATGAGCAGTTCTTC
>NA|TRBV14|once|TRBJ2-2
CASSLQGYTGELFF
TGTGCCAGCAGCCTCCAGGGATACACCGGGGAGCTGTTTTTT
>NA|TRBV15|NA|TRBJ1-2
CATSRDGWEHGYTF
TGTGCCACCAGCAGAGATGGCTGGGAGCATGGCTACACCTTC
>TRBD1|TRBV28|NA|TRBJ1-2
CASSPTGGARRGYTF
TGTGCCAGCAGTCCGACAGGGGGCGCAAGACGAGGCTACACCTTC
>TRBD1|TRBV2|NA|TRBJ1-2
CATTGTEYGYTF
TGTGCCACCACCGGGACAGAATATGGCTACACCTTC
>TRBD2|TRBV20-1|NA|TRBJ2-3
CSAALTTSGTDTQYF
TGCAGTGCTGCGCTCACCACTAGCGGCACAGATACGCAGTATTTT
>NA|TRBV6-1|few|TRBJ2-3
CASSSTGRSDTQYF
TGTGCCAGCAGTTCGACAGGAAGGTCAGATACGCAGTATTTT
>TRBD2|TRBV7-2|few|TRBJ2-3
CASSSNSGPGDTQYF
TGTGCCAGCAGTTCAAATAGCGGGCCAGGCGATACGCAGTATTTT
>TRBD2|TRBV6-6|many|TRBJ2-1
CASSYTIIAGGQNEQFF
TGTGCCAGCAGTTACACAATTATAGCGGGGGGGCAAAATGAGCAGTTCTTC
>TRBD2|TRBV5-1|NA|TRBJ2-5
CASSPQLASGQETQYF
TGCGCCAGCAGCCCACAATTGGCTAGCGGACAAGAGACCCAGTACTTC
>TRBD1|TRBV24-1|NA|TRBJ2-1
CATSDSPSGTVPFNEQFF
TGTGCCACCAGTGATTCACCCTCGGGGACAGTCCCTTTCAATGAGCAGTTCTTC
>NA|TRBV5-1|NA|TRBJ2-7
CASSLDPRSYEQYF
TGCGCCAGCAGCTTGGACCCGCGTTCCTACGAGCAGTACTTC
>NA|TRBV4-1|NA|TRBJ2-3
CASSQDPSDTQYF
TGCGCCAGCAGCCAAGACCCTTCAGATACGCAGTATTTT
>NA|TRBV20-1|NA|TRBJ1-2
CSARDYREANYGYTF
TGCAGTGCTAGAGACTACAGGGAAGCTAACTATGGCTACACCTTC
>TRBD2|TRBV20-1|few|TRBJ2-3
CSVPRTSGADTQYF
TGCAGTGTTCCCAGGACTAGCGGTGCAGATACGCAGTATTTT
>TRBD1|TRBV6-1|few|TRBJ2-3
CASRKQGARTDTQYF
TGTGCCAGCAGAAAGCAGGGGGCGCGAACAGATACGCAGTATTTT
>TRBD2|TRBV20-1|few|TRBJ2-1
CSARGTSGSNGEQFF
TGCAGTGCTCGCGGGACTAGCGGGAGTAACGGTGAGCAGTTCTTC
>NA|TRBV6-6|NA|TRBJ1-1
CASNTGYTEALF
TGTGCCAGCAATACAGGGTACACTGAAGCTTTATTT
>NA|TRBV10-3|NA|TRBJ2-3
CAISSGLGTDTQYF
TGTGCCATCTCAAGCGGGTTAGGCACAGATACGCAGTATTTT
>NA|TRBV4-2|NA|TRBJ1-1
CASSREDIEAFF
TGTGCCAGCAGCCGCGAGGACATTGAAGCTTTCTTT